The source of this T cell receptor beta chain is a study of blood T cell repertoires in COVID-19. Study information: Some COVID-19 samples were acute and others convalescent; all came from the United States, Italy and Spain. The analysed material was cDNA or gDNA that came from T cells, B-cell-depleted T cells, or PBMCs.

The CDR3 extends over 11 amino acids. CDR1 LGHDT and CDR2 YNNKEL come from the germline V gene (reference sequence). Trimming removed 8 bases from V and 5 bases from J; junction bases left unmatched: 2. In the original processing: Using reference gene primer amplification, nucleated cell counts were estimated. Libraries were prepared by immunoSEQ multiplex PCR; TCRdb keeps only in-frame clonotypes and omits some of them. Clonal size and the V and J genes are those of that table, whereas D and trimming came from the DNA. The repertoire has a few hundred thousand clones, approximately 86% of them found once; the top ten carry about 8.5%.

Specimen: peripheral blood. This receptor was obtained from a young man with active or convalescent COVID-19. The J gene is TRBJ1-2, the V gene TRBV3-1 (or the pseudogene TRBV3-2); the match to TRBD1 covers 7 bases. The CDR3: CASQGVYGYTF. The CDR3 DNA follows: TGTGCCAGCCAGGGGGTATATGGCTACACCTTC.